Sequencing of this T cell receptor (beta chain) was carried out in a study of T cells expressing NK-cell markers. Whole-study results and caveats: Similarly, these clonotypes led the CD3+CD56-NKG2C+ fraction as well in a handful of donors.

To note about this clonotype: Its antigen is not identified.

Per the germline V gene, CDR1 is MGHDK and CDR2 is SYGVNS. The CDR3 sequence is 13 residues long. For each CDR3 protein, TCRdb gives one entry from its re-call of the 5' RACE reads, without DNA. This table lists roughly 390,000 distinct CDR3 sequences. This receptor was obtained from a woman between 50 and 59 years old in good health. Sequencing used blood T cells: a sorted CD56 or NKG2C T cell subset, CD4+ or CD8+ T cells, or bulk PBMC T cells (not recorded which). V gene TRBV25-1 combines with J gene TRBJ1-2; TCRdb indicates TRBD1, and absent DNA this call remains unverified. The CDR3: CASSEQGRVGYTF.